This T cell receptor beta chain was profiled in a study of response to subunit inactivated influenza vaccine. Overall study findings and caveats: It was the authors' suggestion that each seasonal influenza vaccination recruits few new T cells.

TCRdb reanalysed the RT-PCR reads using MiXCR and keeps one entry per CDR3 protein. The sample includes approximately 300,000 distinct CDR3 sequences, roughly 20% of them seen just once. J gave up 7 bases and V 6 bases, and 6 bases lay outside the gene matches. CDR1 and CDR2 from the germline V gene are MDHEN and SYDVKM. The CDR3 is 13 amino acids. Note on this clonotype: The antigen remains undetermined.

This clonotype was sampled from a man between 50 and 75 years old who received an inactivated influenza vaccine. The input for sequencing was PBMCs from blood, taken approximately 20 months after vaccination. The V and J genes are TRBV28 and TRBJ2-1; 7 positions match TRBD2. CDR3 amino acids: CASSGGWGNEQFF. CDR3 coding DNA: TGTGCCAGCAGCGGGGGGTGGGGGAATGAGCAGTTCTTC.